The 30 T cell receptor beta chains listed next were all sequenced from one sample in a study of blood T cell repertoires in COVID-19. Using immunoSEQ multiplex PCR, the repertoire was profiled, and TCRdb retains in-frame clones only, with some absent. The sample yields about 180,000 clones, about 86% seen once. Sequencing was performed on peripheral blood. The receptors here all came from a woman in her 70s with COVID-19, enrolled during active disease.

This chain joins TRBV28 and TRBJ1-1, with D hard to call. V lost 2 bases and J lost 1, with 8 bases in between. Germline CDR1 reads MDHEN; CDR2 reads SYDVKM. The CDR3 extends over 14 amino acids. This chain's CDR3 is CASSLEGENTEAFF. The DNA for the CDR3 is TGTGCCAGCAGTTTAGAGGGAGAGAACACTGAAGCTTTCTTT.

This sequence joins TRBV6-5 and TRBJ2-7; 9 bases line up with TRBD1. The CDR3 runs 13 residues. The trim removed 7 bases at V and 4 bases at J, leaving 5 bases unmatched. Germline CDR1 and CDR2: MNHEY and SVGAGI. CDR3 nucleotide sequence: TGTGCCAGCACCGAGGGACAGGGTTACGAGCAGTACTTC. This gives the protein CASTEGQGYEQYF.

As DNA, the CDR3 is TGTGCCAGCAGTTCGACAGGGGGTGAATACAATGAGCAGTTCTTC. Translation: CASSSTGGEYNEQFF. The V and J genes are TRBV6-6 and TRBJ2-1, with 9 bases fitting TRBD1. With 4 bases clipped from V and 4 bases from J, the junction kept 5 bases outside the gene matches. The CDR3 is 15 residues long. Germline V gene data show CDR1 as MNHNY and CDR2 as SVGAGI (reference sequence).

J is TRBJ2-1 and V is TRBV9, with 8 nucleotides matching TRBD2. The CDR3 extends over 16 amino acids. V was clipped by 0 bases and J by 4 bases; unmatched bases: 6. Germline lookup yields CDR1 SGDLS and CDR2 YYNGEE. CDR3 protein: CASSVARREGYNEQFF. DNA for the CDR3: TGTGCCAGCAGCGTAGCCCGTCGGGAGGGATACAATGAGCAGTTCTTC.

The rearrangement links TRBV5-5 to TRBJ1-1; D unresolved. V dropped 4 bases and J dropped 1 base, with 20 bases sitting between them. Per the germline V gene, CDR1 is SGHKS and CDR2 is YYEKEE (reference sequence). The CDR3 loop spans 17 amino acids. Here the CDR3 DNA reads TGTGCCAGCAGCCCCCCGATACAGCCCGTTCAGAACACTGAAGCTTTCTTT. Translating it yields CASSPPIQPVQNTEAFF.

The chain joins TRBV9 to TRBJ1-3; D gene unclear. V was cut by 4 bases and J by 0 bases, with 8 bases left in between. This CDR3 comprises 14 residues. Germline V lookup: CDR1 SGDLS, CDR2 YYNGEE. Here the CDR3 reads CASSFAISGNTIYF. As DNA, the CDR3 is TGTGCCAGCAGCTTTGCGATCTCTGGAAACACCATATATTTT.

The chain couples TRBV6-5 to TRBJ1-5; 9 bases fit TRBD1. This CDR3 is built from 15 residues. With 5 bases clipped from V and 4 bases from J, the junction kept 6 bases outside the gene matches. Germline assignment: CDR1 MNHEY and CDR2 SVGAGI. The CDR3 spells CASSPRDRANQPQHF. CDR3 nucleotide sequence: TGTGCCAGCAGTCCCCGGGACAGGGCTAATCAGCCCCAGCATTTT.

The rearrangement joins TRBV4-3 to TRBJ2-7; D is uncertain. Trimming removed 0 bases from V and 1 base from J, with 7 bases in between. CDR1 is LGHNA, CDR2 YSLEER, per germline. The CDR3 consists of 14 residues. In nucleotides, the CDR3 is TGCGCCAGCAGCCAAGACTACCTTTCCTACGAGCAGTACTTC. Encoded protein: CASSQDYLSYEQYF.

J is TRBJ1-4 and V is TRBV27, with 10 nucleotides matching TRBD1. CDR1 and CDR2 from the germline V gene are MNHEY and SMNVEV (reference sequence). The V and J ends lost 5 bases and 7 bases, in that order; junction bases with no gene match: 4. CDR3 length equals 14 residues. CDR3: CASSRGQGTEKLFF. CDR3 DNA sequence: TGTGCCAGCAGTCGGGGACAGGGGACTGAAAAACTGTTTTTT.

The chain couples TRBV7-8 to TRBJ1-3; 7 nucleotides match TRBD1. The CDR3 extends over 17 amino acids. The germline gives CDR1 SGHVS, CDR2 FQNEAQ. V lost 2 bases and J lost 0; bases outside the gene matches: 7. The CDR3 DNA sequence: TGTGCCAGCAGCTTACCGTCAGGGGGGAGCTCTGGAAACACCATATATTTT. Its translation: CASSLPSGGSSGNTIYF.

The chain is built from TRBV19 and TRBJ1-2; possible D gene TRBD1, 5 bases. The ends were cut back, 5 bases at V and 1 base at J, with 11 bases in the middle. Germline CDR1 reads LNHDA; CDR2 reads SQIVND (reference sequence). The CDR3 covers 14 residues. The CDR3 sequence: CASSERGVNYGYTF. CDR3 in DNA: TGTGCCAGTAGTGAGCGGGGGGTTAACTATGGCTACACCTTC.

DNA for the CDR3: TGTGCCAGCAGCCCAACCGGGGGCTATGGCTACACCTTC. Amino acids: CASSPTGGYGYTF. This chain joins TRBV27 and TRBJ1-2; tentatively, D is TRBD1 (5 bases). Germline loops: CDR1 MNHEY, CDR2 SMNVEV (reference sequence). The CDR3 is 13 amino acids. V dropped 6 bases and J dropped 4 bases, with 12 bases sitting between them.

V and J are TRBV7-8 and TRBJ2-7; a possible D gene is TRBD2 (6 bases). Germline V gives CDR1 SGHVS, CDR2 FQNEAQ. The CDR3 spans 14 residues. Trimming took off 2 bases at V and 6 bases at J, with 14 bases between the two ends. CDR3 sequence: CASSLRLEGSEQYF. DNA for the CDR3: TGTGCCAGCAGCTTAAGACTAGAAGGATCCGAGCAGTACTTC. Full variable domain (outside the CDR3, taken from reference TRBV7-8 and TRBJ2-7): GAGVSQSPRYKVAKRGQDVALRCDPISGHVSLFWYQQALGQGPEFLTYFQNEAQLDKSGLPSDRFFAERPEGSVSTLKIQRTQQEDSAVYLCASSLRLEGSEQYFGPGTRLTVT.

This clone was counted a single time. This chain connects TRBV7-9 to TRBJ1-6, with TRBD1 matching 12 bases. There are 14 residues in the CDR3. Trimming removed 6 bases from V and 10 bases from J; junction bases left unmatched: 4. Per the germline V gene, CDR1 is SEHNR and CDR2 is FQNEAQ (reference sequence). The CDR3 region is CASRRDRGQSPLHF. In DNA form, the CDR3 reads TGTGCCAGCAGGCGGGACAGGGGGCAATCACCCCTCCACTTT.

The gene calls are TRBV20-1 and TRBJ2-7, with 7 bases fitting TRBD2. This CDR3 contains 15 residues. The ends lost 3 bases at V and 1 base at J; junction bases unmatched: 9. Germline V lookup: CDR1 DFQATT, CDR2 SNEGSKA (reference sequence). The CDR3 spells CSASDLAGVSYEQYF. The CDR3 coding sequence is TGCAGTGCTAGTGACCTGGCGGGAGTGTCCTACGAGCAGTACTTC.

The chain recombines TRBV27 with TRBJ2-7; 9 bases are shared with TRBD1. The CDR3 runs to 15 residues. Trimming removed 3 bases from V and 0 bases from J; junction bases left unmatched: 3. Germline V lookup: CDR1 MNHEY, CDR2 SMNVEV (reference sequence). The CDR3 nucleotides are TGTGCCAGCAGTTTGACAGGGGGTTTCTCCTACGAGCAGTACTTC. Protein: CASSLTGGFSYEQYF.

This chain uses TRBV30 with TRBJ2-2; 10 bases are shared with TRBD1. The ends lost 2 bases at V and 4 bases at J; junction bases unmatched: 4. CDR1 is GTSNPN and CDR2 is SVGIG in the germline V gene (reference sequence). The CDR3 extends over 15 amino acids. The chain's CDR3 is CAWSLRQGATGELFF. DNA for the CDR3: TGTGCCTGGAGTCTCCGACAGGGGGCCACCGGGGAGCTGTTTTTT.

The CDR3 bases are TGTGCCATCAGTGAGAGGGGGACAGTCTCCTACAATGAGCAGTTCTTC. Encoded protein: CAISERGTVSYNEQFF. The rearrangement uses TRBV10-3 and TRBJ2-1; 7 bases align to TRBD1. Trimming removed 2 bases from V and 0 bases from J; junction bases left unmatched: 4. The length of the CDR3 is 16 residues. The germline V gene has CDR1 ENHRY and CDR2 SYGVKD.

This chain uses TRBV10-1 with TRBJ2-1; 12 bases fit TRBD2. V shed 7 bases, J shed 6 bases, and the junction held 7 bases outside the gene matches. Germline CDR1 WNHNN, CDR2 SYGVQD (reference sequence). CDR3 length equals 15 residues. The CDR3 region is CASTSTSGSLNEQFF. CDR3 DNA sequence: TGCGCCAGCACATCGACTAGCGGGAGTCTCAATGAGCAGTTCTTC.

The genes are TRBV5-1 and TRBJ2-5; 8 bases map to TRBD1. CDR1 SGHRS and CDR2 YFSETQ come from the germline V gene. J lost 5 bases, V lost 5 bases, and 8 bases had no gene match. The CDR3 runs 14 residues. As DNA, the CDR3 is TGCGCCAGCAGGGGTCAGGGGGCGATGGAGACCCAGTACTTC. It encodes CASRGQGAMETQYF.

The chain couples TRBV19 to TRBJ1-5, with 7 nucleotides matching TRBD1. The V gene end was trimmed by 3 bases and the J gene end by 4 bases; junction bases not matched to a gene: 9. The V gene's germline CDR1 is LNHDA and CDR2 SQIVND (reference sequence). This CDR3 has 16 residues. CDR3 nucleotide sequence: TGTGCCAGTAGTATTCCTGAGGGGGCGGGGAATCAGCCCCAGCATTTT. It is translated as CASSIPEGAGNQPQHF. The whole variable domain, filled in from reference TRBV19 and TRBJ1-5, reads DGGITQSPKYLFRKEGQNVTLSCEQNLNHDAMYWYRQDPGQGLRLIYYSQIVNDFQKGDIAEGYSVSREKKESFPLTVTSAQKNPTAFYLCASSIPEGAGNQPQHFGDGTRLSIL.

This chain's CDR3 is CASSLRPGTGDEQYF. The CDR3 nucleotides read TGTGCCAGCAGCCTCAGACCCGGGACAGGGGACGAGCAGTACTTC. The chain joins TRBV13 to TRBJ2-7, with 10 bases matching TRBD1. The V gene end was trimmed by 5 bases and the J gene end by 5 bases; junction bases not matched to a gene: 9. Germline assignment: CDR1 PRHDT and CDR2 FYEKMQ (reference sequence). This CDR3 contains 15 residues. Drawing the rest from reference TRBV13 and TRBJ2-7, the complete variable domain is AAGVIQSPRHLIKEKRETATLKCYPIPRHDTVYWYQQGPGQDPQFLISFYEKMQSDKGSIPDRFSAQQFSDYHSELNMSSLELGDSALYFCASSLRPGTGDEQYFGPGTRLTVT.

This chain joins TRBV30 and TRBJ1-3; D unclear. V was pared by 1 base and J by 4 bases, with 8 bases between. Germline assignment: CDR1 GTSNPN and CDR2 SVGIG (reference sequence). CDR3 size: 13 residues. This CDR3 is CAWSGGSGNTIYF. The CDR3 DNA reads TGTGCCTGGAGTGGAGGGAGCGGAAACACCATATATTTT.

This clone was found a few times. The J gene is TRBJ2-3, the V gene TRBV19; no reliable D call. The V gene's germline CDR1 is LNHDA and CDR2 SQIVND (reference sequence). This CDR3 has 13 amino acids. Trimming shortened V by 6 bases and J by 6 bases, and 13 bases separated the two germline ends. CDR3 protein: CASSIVGIDTQYF. In DNA form, the CDR3 reads TGTGCCAGTAGCATCGTGGGCATTGATACGCAGTATTTT.

V is TRBV18 and J is TRBJ1-1; D not resolved. CDR1 is KGHSH and CDR2 is LQKENI in the germline V gene. V lost 6 bases and J 2 bases, leaving 7 bases between the germline ends. The CDR3 length is 12 residues. CDR3 sequence (DNA): TGTGCCAGCTCTGGAGGAAACACTGAAGCTTTCTTT. Translation gives CASSGGNTEAFF.

This sequence joins TRBV10-3 and TRBJ1-3; D remains unclear. The V end lost 0 bases, the J end lost 4 bases, and 4 bases lay between the germline ends. CDR1 is ENHRY, CDR2 SYGVKD, per germline. The CDR3 runs to 13 residues. CDR3 coding DNA: TGTGCCATCAGTGAGTCCCAGGGAAACACCATATATTTT. It translates to CAISESQGNTIYF.

The rearrangement links TRBV3-1 (or the pseudogene TRBV3-2) to TRBJ1-2, with D possibly matching TRBD1 (5 bases). V was cut by 4 bases and J by 4 bases, with 10 bases left in between. This CDR3 is built from 13 residues. Germline V gives CDR1 LGHDT, CDR2 YNNKEL (reference sequence). CDR3 protein: CASSLTVLYGYTF. DNA for the CDR3: TGTGCCAGCAGCCTGACAGTTCTCTATGGCTACACCTTC.

The chain couples TRBV5-1 to TRBJ2-7, with 14 bases matching TRBD2. The CDR3 extends over 17 amino acids. After removal of 4 bases from V and 2 bases from J, the junction contained 8 bases not matched to a gene. Germline V gives CDR1 SGHRS, CDR2 YFSETQ. The CDR3 sequence is CASSPGLAGVLTYEQYF. The CDR3 nucleotides read TGCGCCAGCAGCCCGGGACTAGCGGGAGTCCTGACCTACGAGCAGTACTTC.

The table lists this clone with a few counts. The V call is TRBV19, the J call TRBJ1-3; D call uncertain. The CDR3 has 15 residues. The germline CDR1 and CDR2 sequences are LNHDA and SQIVND (reference sequence). Trimming removed 3 bases from V and 4 bases from J, with 13 bases in between. The CDR3 region is CASSILNAAGNTIYF. The CDR3 nucleotides read TGTGCCAGTAGTATCCTGAACGCTGCGGGAAACACCATATATTTT.

The V gene is TRBV19, the J gene TRBJ1-1; TRBD1 agrees at 8 bases. V lost 6 bases to trimming and J lost 8 bases; unmatched junction nucleotides: 8. The germline V gene has CDR1 LNHDA and CDR2 SQIVND (reference sequence). CDR3 length equals 13 residues. The CDR3: CASRNQGAREAFF. Written as DNA, the CDR3 is TGTGCCAGTAGAAACCAGGGGGCGAGGGAAGCTTTCTTT.